This record looks at one TCR beta chain sequence and its context. Libraries were prepared by immunoSEQ multiplex PCR; TCRdb keeps only in-frame clonotypes and omits some of them. Of 180,000 or so clones listed, 90% were seen once; the top ten hold 0.6% to 0.8%. The sample originates from a study of blood T cell repertoires in COVID-19. Across the whole study: In each case, the material was cDNA or gDNA derived from T cells, B-cell-depleted T cells, or PBMCs.

Trimming stripped 6 bases from V and 2 bases from J, with 8 bases between. Germline-derived CDR1 and CDR2 are MNHNY and SVGAGI (reference sequence). This CDR3 contains 14 residues. This rearrangement joins TRBV6-6 to TRBJ2-6, with TRBD2 as a possible D gene (6 bases). This TCR was sampled from a man between 50 and 59 years old with acute or convalescent COVID-19. Sequenced: peripheral blood. The DNA of the CDR3 is TGTGCCAGCAGGGGGGGTGCTGGGGCCAACGTCCTGACTTTC. It codes for CASRGGAGANVLTF.